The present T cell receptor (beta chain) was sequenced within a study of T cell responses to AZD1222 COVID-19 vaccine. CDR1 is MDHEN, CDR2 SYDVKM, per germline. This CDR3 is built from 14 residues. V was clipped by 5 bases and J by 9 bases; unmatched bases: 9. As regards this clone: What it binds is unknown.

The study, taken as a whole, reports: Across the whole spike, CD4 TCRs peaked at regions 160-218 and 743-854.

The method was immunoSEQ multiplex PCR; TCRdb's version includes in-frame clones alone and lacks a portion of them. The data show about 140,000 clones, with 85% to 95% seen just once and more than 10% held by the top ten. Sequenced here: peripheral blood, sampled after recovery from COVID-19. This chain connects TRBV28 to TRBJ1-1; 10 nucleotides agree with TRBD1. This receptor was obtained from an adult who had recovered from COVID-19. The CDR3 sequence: CASSPEGQGWQAFF. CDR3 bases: TGTGCCAGCAGTCCAGAGGGACAGGGGTGGCAAGCTTTCTTT.